This TCR beta chain comes out of a study of T-cell reconstitution after alpha-beta-depleted transplantation in children. Only a few counts were recorded for this clonotype. Trimming shortened V by 6 bases and J by 0 bases, and 8 bases separated the two germline ends. CDR1 SQVTM and CDR2 ANQGSEA come from the germline V gene. The CDR3 consists of 13 residues. It was with unique molecular identifiers that the TCRbeta library was prepared. TCRdb ran MiXCR on the PCR reads and lists one entry per CDR3 protein. The sample shows 490,000 or so distinct CDR3 sequences, under 15% of them seen only once. This chain uses TRBV29-1 with TRBJ2-2; D not resolved. The TCR comes from a human donor who donated a stem cell graft to a child with combined immunodeficiency. The sample consisted of PBMCs from the stem cell graft donor, taken from the stem cell graft. The CDR3 sequence: CSVGHTNTGELFF. DNA of the CDR3: TGCAGCGTCGGGCATACGAACACCGGGGAGCTGTTTTTT.